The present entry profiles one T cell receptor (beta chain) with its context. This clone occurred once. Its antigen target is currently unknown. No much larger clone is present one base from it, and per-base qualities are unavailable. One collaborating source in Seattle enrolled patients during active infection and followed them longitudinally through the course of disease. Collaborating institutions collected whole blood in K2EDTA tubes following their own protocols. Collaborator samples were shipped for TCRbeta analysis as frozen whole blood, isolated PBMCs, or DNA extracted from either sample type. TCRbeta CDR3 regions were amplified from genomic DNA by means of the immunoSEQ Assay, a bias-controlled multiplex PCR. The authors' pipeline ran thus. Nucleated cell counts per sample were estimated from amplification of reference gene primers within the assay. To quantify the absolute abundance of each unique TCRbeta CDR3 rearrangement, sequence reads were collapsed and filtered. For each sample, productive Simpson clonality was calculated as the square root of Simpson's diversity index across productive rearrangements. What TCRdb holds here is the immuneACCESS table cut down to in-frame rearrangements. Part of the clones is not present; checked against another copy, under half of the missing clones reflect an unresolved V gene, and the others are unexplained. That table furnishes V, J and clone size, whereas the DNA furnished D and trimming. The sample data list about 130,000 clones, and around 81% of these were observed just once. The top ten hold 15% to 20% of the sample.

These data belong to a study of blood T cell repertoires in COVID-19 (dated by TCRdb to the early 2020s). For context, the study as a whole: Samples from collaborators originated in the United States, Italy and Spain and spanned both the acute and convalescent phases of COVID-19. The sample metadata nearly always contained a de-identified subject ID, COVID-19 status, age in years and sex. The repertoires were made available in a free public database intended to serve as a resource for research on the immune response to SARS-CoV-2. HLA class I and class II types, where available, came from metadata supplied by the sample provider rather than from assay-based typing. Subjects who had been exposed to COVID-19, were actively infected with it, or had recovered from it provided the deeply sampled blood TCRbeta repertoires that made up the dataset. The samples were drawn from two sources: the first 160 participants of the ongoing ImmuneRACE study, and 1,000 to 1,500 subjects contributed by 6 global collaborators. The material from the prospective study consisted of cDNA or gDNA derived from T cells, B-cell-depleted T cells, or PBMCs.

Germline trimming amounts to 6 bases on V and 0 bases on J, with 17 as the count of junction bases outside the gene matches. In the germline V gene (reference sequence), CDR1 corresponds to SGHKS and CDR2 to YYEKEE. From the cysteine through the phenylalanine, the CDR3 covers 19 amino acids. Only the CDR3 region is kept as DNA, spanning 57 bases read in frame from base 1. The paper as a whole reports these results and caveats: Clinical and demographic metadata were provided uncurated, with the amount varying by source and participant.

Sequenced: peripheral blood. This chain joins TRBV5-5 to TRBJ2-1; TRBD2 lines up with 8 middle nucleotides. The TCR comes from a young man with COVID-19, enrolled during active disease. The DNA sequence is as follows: TGTGCCAGCACCTCGCAGAGGGGCGGGGGGACCAGCTCCTACAATGAGCAGTTCTTC. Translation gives CASTSQRGGGTSSYNEQFF.